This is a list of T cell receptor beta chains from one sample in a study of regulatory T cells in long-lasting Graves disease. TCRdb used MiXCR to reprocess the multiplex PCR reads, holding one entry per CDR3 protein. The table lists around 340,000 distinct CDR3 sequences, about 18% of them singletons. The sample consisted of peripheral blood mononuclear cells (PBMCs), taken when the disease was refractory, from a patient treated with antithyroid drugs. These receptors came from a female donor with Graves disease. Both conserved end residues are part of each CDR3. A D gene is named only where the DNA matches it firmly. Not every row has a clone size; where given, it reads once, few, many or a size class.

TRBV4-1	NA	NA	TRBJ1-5	TGCGCCAGCAGCCAGTGGGTACAGGACAATCAGCCCCAGCATTTT	CASSQWVQDNQPQHF
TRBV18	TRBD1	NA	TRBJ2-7	TGTGCCAGCTCATTTTCGACAGGGGGTCAAGAGCAGTACTTC	CASSFSTGGQEQYF
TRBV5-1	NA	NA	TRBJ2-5	TGCGCCAGCAGCTTGGATGGTATCCGGCAAGAGACCCAGTACTTC	CASSLDGIRQETQYF
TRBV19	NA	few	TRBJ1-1	TGTGCCAGTAGTATAGCTTTGGGCAGAGAAGCTTTCTTT	CASSIALGREAFF
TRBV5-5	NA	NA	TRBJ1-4	TGTGCCAGCAGCCGCCAACAGGGCCTTAATGAAAAACTGTTTTTT	CASSRQQGLNEKLFF
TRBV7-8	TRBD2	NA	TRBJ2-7	TGTGCCAGCAGCCCGGGACTAGCGGACATTTACGAGCAGTACTTC	CASSPGLADIYEQYF
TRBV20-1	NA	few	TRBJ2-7	TGCAGTGCTACCCAGTTGGCCTCTATTCCCCGCTCCTACGAGCAGTACTTC	CSATQLASIPRSYEQYF
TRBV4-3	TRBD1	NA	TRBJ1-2	TGCGCCAGCAGCCAAGAGGGAGACTCCGGGACAGGTGGTTATGGCTACACCTTC	CASSQEGDSGTGGYGYTF
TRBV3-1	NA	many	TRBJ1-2	TGTGCCAGCAGCCAAGATACAGGAGCTAACTATGGCTACACCTTC	CASSQDTGANYGYTF
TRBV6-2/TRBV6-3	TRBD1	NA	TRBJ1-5	TGTGCCAGCAGACCGGGACAGGGGATATATAGCAATCAGCCCCAGCATTTT	CASRPGQGIYSNQPQHF
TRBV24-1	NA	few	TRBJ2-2	TGTGCCACCAGTGATGACGAGGGTGGGGAGCTGTTTTTT	CATSDDEGGELFF
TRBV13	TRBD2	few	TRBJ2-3	TGTGCCAGCAGCTCGCGGGGGGCTAGCACAGATACGCAGTATTTT	CASSSRGASTDTQYF
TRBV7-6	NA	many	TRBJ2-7	TGTGCCAGCAGCCCTACAGCCCATAGAGACTACGAGCAGTACTTC	CASSPTAHRDYEQYF
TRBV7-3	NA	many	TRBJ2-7	TGTGCCAGCAGCTTGACCCCAGGGGACGAGCAGTACTTC	CASSLTPGDEQYF
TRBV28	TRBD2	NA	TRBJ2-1	TGTGCCAGCAGTCTGCGGGAGACGTACAATGAGCAGTTCTTC	CASSLRETYNEQFF
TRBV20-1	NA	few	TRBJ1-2	TGCAGTGCGATTAGCAGGGGTGACTATGGCTACACCTTC	CSAISRGDYGYTF
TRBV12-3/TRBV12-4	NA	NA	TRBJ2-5	TGTGCCAGCAGTCCTCCCAGGGGACCGGAGACCCAGTACTTC	CASSPPRGPETQYF
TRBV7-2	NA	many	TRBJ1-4	TGTGCCAGCAGCTTAGCAGGGGCTAATGAAAAACTGTTTTTT	CASSLAGANEKLFF
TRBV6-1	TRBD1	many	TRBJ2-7	TGTGCCAGCAGTGAACCGGGACAGACCTTTCGTGAGCAGTACTTC	CASSEPGQTFREQYF
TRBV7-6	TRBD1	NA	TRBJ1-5	TGTGCCAGCAGCTCCGGGACAGGGCGTCAGCCCCAGCATTTT	CASSSGTGRQPQHF
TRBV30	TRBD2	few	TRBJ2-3	TGTGCCTGGGAGCGGGGGGCAGATACGCAGTATTTT	CAWERGADTQYF
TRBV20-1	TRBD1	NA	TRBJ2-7	TGCAGTGCAGAGAGGGACAGGGGCCACGAGCAGTACTTC	CSAERDRGHEQYF
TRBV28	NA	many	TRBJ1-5	TGTGCCAGCAGTTTACTCGGCTCGGCGGCACACGGGATGAGGAATCAGCCCCAGCATTTT	CASSLLGSAAHGMRNQPQHF
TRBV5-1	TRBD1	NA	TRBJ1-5	TGCGCCAGCAGTCCCGGGACAGGGAAACAGCCCCAGCATTTT	CASSPGTGKQPQHF
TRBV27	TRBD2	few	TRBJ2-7	TGTGCCAGCAGATTGGGCGCGGGACTAAGCTCCTACGAGCAGTACTTC	CASRLGAGLSSYEQYF
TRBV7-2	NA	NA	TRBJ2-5	TGTGCCAGCAGCCCGGCAGAGACCCAGTACTTC	CASSPAETQYF
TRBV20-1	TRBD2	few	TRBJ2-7	TGCAGTGCTAGAGATGGGGCTAGCGGCTACGAGCAGTACTTC	CSARDGASGYEQYF
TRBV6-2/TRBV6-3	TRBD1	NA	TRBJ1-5	TGTGCCAGCAGCGACCCAGCCGGGACAGGGGGCGGCAATCAGCCCCAGCATTTT	CASSDPAGTGGGNQPQHF
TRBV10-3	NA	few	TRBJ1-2	TGTGCCATCAGTGAGATTAGGGAGTATGGCTACACCTTC	CAISEIREYGYTF
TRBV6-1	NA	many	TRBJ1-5	TGTGCCAGCAGCAACGGAGGGCCCCAGCATTTT	CASSNGGPQHF
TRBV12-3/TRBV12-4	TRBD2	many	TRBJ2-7	TGTGCCAGCAGTTTGGCTAGCGGGGGATCCTACGAGCAGTACTTC	CASSLASGGSYEQYF
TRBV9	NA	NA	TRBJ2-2	TGTGCCAGCAGGGAGGGCACCGGGGAGCTGTTTTTT	CASREGTGELFF
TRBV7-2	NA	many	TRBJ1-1	TGTGCCAGCAGCTTACGAGGTGGGCGAGAAGCTTTCTTT	CASSLRGGREAFF
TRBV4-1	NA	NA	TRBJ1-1	TGCGCCAGCAGCCAAGTCCGATGGAACACTGAAGCTTTCTTT	CASSQVRWNTEAFF
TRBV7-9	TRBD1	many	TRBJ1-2	TGTGCCAGCAGCCCAGGACAGGGACCCTATGGCTACACCTTC	CASSPGQGPYGYTF
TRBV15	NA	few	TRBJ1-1	TGTGCCACCAGGACTGATTTGAACACTGAAGCTTTCTTT	CATRTDLNTEAFF
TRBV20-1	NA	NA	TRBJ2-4	TGCAGTGCATACAGGGGGGGGGTGGGCCTAGCCAAAAACATTCAGTACTTC	CSAYRGGVGLAKNIQYF
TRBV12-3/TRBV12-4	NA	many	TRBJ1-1	TGTGCCAGCAGTCGGACGGCGGATGAAGCTTTCTTT	CASSRTADEAFF
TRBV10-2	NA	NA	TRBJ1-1	TGCGCCAGCAGTGGTAGGGACACTGAAGCTTTCTTT	CASSGRDTEAFF
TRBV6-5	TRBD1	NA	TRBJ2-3	TGTGCCAGCAGTTACGGGACAGGGGGAGATACGCAGTATTTT	CASSYGTGGDTQYF
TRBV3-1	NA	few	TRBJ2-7	TGTGCCAGCAGCCAAGACGGGTCTCCCAGCTCCGAGCAGTACTTC	CASSQDGSPSSEQYF
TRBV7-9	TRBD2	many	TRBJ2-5	TGTGCCAGCAGCCCACCGGGACTAGACCCCCCGTCCCAGTACTTC	CASSPPGLDPPSQYF
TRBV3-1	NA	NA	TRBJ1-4	TGTGCCAGCTCCCAACGGTTCCGCGCTCAAGAAAAACTGTTTTTT	CASSQRFRAQEKLFF
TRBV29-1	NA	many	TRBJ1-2	TGCAGCGTTGGCCCAGATGTGGAGACTAACTATGGCTACACCTTC	CSVGPDVETNYGYTF
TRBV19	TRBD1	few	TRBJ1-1	TGTGCCAGTAGTAGCGGGACAGGGATTCATAACTGGAACACTGAAGCTTTCTTT	CASSSGTGIHNWNTEAFF
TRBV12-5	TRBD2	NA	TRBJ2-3	TGTGCTAGTGGTTTGACTAGCGGGACCGATACGCAGTATTTT	CASGLTSGTDTQYF
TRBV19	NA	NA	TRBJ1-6	TGTGCCAGTAGCTCAACAGGGAGGGCTAATTCACCCCTCCACTTT	CASSSTGRANSPLHF
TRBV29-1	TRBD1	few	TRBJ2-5	TGCAGCGTTGAGGTCAGGGGGTTCGTAAAGACCCAGTACTTC	CSVEVRGFVKTQYF
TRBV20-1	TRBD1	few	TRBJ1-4	TGCAGTGCGGCGGGACAGCCTAATGAAAAACTGTTTTTT	CSAAGQPNEKLFF
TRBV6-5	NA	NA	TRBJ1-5	TGTGCCAGCCAGCGGGGGGCGGGACAGCCCCAGCATTTT	CASQRGAGQPQHF
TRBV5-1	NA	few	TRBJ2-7	TGCGCCAGCAGCTATACTCCAGAGATGTTCGAGCAGTACTTC	CASSYTPEMFEQYF
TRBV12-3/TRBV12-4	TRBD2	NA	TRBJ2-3	TGTGCCAGCAGGCGAGCGGGGGGTAGAGATACGCAGTATTTT	CASRRAGGRDTQYF
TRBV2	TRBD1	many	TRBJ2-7	TGTGCCAGCGGAACCGGGACAGACTCCTACGAGCAGTACTTC	CASGTGTDSYEQYF
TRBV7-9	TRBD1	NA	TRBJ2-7	TGTGCCAGCAGCTACGGACAGGGGCACTCCTACGAGCAGTACTTC	CASSYGQGHSYEQYF
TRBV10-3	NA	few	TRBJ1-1	TGTGCCATCAGGGACAGAACGATGAACACTGAAGCTTTCTTT	CAIRDRTMNTEAFF
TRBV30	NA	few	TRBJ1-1	TGTGCCTGGAGTGCCTATTGGGGCCGGGGGCAGGGCCCTGAAGCTTTCTTT	CAWSAYWGRGQGPEAFF
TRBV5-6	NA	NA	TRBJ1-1	TGTGCCAGCCGAATTAGGGGTGAACGCACTGAAGCTTTCTTT	CASRIRGERTEAFF
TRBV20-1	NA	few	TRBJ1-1	TGCAGTGCTCCGGGGGGCATTATGAACACTGAAGCTTTCTTT	CSAPGGIMNTEAFF